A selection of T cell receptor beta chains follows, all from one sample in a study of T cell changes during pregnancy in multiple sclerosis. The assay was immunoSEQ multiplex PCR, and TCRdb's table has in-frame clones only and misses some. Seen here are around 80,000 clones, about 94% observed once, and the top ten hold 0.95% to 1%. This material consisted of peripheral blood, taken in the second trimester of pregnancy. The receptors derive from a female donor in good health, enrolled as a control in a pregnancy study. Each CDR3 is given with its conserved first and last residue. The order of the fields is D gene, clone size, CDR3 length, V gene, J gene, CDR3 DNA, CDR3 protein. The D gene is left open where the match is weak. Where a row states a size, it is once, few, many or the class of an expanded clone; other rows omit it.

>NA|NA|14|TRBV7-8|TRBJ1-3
TGTGCCAGCAGCGAAAGGACAGTAGGAAACACCATATATTTT
CASSERTVGNTIYF
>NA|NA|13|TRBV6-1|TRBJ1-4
TGTGCCAGCAGTGAATGGGCAGTCGAAAAACTGTTTTTT
CASSEWAVEKLFF
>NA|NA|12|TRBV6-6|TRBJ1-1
TGTGCCAGCAGTCCTGGAGGGACTGAAGCTTTCTTT
CASSPGGTEAFF
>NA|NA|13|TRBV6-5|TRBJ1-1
TGTGCCAGCAGTTATGACAGGAACACTGAAGCTTTCTTT
CASSYDRNTEAFF
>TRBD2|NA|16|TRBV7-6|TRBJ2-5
TGTGCCAGCAGCTTTTCTACCCCTCGGGGGGGAGAGACCCAGTACTTC
CASSFSTPRGGETQYF
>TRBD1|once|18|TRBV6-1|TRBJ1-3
TGTGCCAGCAGTGCCTTCACCCCGCAGGGGGCATCTGGAAACACCATATATTTT
CASSAFTPQGASGNTIYF
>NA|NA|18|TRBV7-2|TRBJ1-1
TGTGCCAGCAGCTTAAGAGAGGGTAGGTTAGTGGTGAACACTGAAGCTTTCTTT
CASSLREGRLVVNTEAFF
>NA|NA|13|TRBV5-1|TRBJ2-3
TGCGCCAGCAGCTCGGGGGGCACAGATACGCAGTATTTT
CASSSGGTDTQYF
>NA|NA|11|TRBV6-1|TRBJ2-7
TGTGCCAGCAGTGCTTTCTTAGAGCAGTACTTC
CASSAFLEQYF
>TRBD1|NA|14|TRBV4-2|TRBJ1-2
TGTGCCAGCAGCCGGGACAGGGGGGTGGATGGCTACACCTTC
CASSRDRGVDGYTF
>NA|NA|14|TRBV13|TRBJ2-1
TGTGCCAGCAGCCTTACGAGGCTCTACAATGAGCAGTTCTTC
CASSLTRLYNEQFF
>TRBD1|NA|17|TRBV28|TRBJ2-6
TGTGCCAGCAAGAAAGGACAGGGCGACTCTGGGGCCAACGTCCTGACTTTC
CASKKGQGDSGANVLTF
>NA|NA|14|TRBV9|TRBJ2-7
TGTGCCAGCAGCGATACAGCTTTCCCCTACGAGCAGTACTTC
CASSDTAFPYEQYF
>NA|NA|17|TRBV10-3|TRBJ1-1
TGTGCCATCAGTCCCCGGACAGAGGGGGGGATGAACACTGAAGCTTTCTTT
CAISPRTEGGMNTEAFF
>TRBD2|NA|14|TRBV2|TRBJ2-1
TGTGCCAGCCGGGGGAGCGGGAGGGCCGGTGAGCAGTTCTTC
CASRGSGRAGEQFF
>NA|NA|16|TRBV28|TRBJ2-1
TGTGCCAGCGGAGAGGGAGGACGCCTGAGTCGGGATGAGCAGTTCTTC
CASGEGGRLSRDEQFF
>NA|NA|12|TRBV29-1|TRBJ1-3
TGCAGCGCCGTTACTCCTGGAAACACCATATATTTT
CSAVTPGNTIYF
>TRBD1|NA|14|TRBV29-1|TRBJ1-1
TGCAGCGTTATCGACAGGGGGCGGAACACTGAAGCTTTCTTT
CSVIDRGRNTEAFF
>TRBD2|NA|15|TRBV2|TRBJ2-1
TGTGCCAGCAGTGCACTAGCGGGAGTACCGAATGAGCAGTTCTTC
CASSALAGVPNEQFF
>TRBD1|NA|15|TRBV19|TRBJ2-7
TGTGCCAGTAGTCCCGGGACAGGAACTATGTACGAGCAGTACTTC
CASSPGTGTMYEQYF
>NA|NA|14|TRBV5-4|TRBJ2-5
TGTGCCAGCAGCCCAGGTCAGAGGGAAGGGACCCAGTACTTC
CASSPGQREGTQYF
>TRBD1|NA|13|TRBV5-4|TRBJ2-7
TGTGCCAGCAGCTCGGGACAGACATACGAGCAGTACTTC
CASSSGQTYEQYF
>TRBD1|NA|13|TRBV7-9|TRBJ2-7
TGTGCCAGCAGCATGGACAGGAACTACGAGCAGTACTTC
CASSMDRNYEQYF
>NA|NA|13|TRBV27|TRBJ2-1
TGTGCCAGCAGGACTGACCCCTACAATGAGCAGTTCTTC
CASRTDPYNEQFF
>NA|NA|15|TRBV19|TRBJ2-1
TGTGCCACCGCGTTATTAGACAGCTCCTACAATGAGCAGTTCTTC
CATALLDSSYNEQFF
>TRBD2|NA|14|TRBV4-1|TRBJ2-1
TGCGCCAGCAGCCACGGGACTAGCGGAAGGGTGGAGTTCTTC
CASSHGTSGRVEFF
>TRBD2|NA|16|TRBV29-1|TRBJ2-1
TGCAGCGCCCTCGGGGCTAGCGGGAGAGGAACATTTGAGCAGTTCTTC
CSALGASGRGTFEQFF
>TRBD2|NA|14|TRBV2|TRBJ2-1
TGTGCCAGCAGGGGGACGGCGGGAGTAGGTGAGCAGTTCTTC
CASRGTAGVGEQFF
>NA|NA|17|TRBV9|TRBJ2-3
TGTGCCAGCAGCGTAGCTACGGGACACTCCTCCACAGATACGCAGTATTTT
CASSVATGHSSTDTQYF
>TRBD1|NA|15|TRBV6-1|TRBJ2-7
TGTGCCAGCAGTCCCCAGGGGGCGGAAGGGTACGAGCAGTACTTC
CASSPQGAEGYEQYF
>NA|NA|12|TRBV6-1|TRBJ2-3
TGTGCCAGCAGTGACGTGTCAGATACGCAGTATTTT
CASSDVSDTQYF
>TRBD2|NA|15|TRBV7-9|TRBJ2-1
TGTGCCAGCAGCTTATATGGGAGCGGGAGTAATGAGCAGTTCTTC
CASSLYGSGSNEQFF
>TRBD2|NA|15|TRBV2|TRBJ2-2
TGTGCCAGCAGTGGGACTAGCGGGGGAACCGGGGAGCTGTTTTTT
CASSGTSGGTGELFF
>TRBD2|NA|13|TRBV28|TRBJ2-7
TGTGCCAGCAGTGGAGCGGGATCCTACGAGCAGTACTTC
CASSGAGSYEQYF
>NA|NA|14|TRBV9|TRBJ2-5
TGTGCCAGCAGCCCTACACAGGGTTTCGAGACCCAGTACTTC
CASSPTQGFETQYF
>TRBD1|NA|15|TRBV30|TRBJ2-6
TGTGCCTGGAGGGACAGGGGGCCTGGGGCCAACGTCCTGACTTTC
CAWRDRGPGANVLTF
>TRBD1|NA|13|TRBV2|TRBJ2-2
TGTGCCAGCAGTAAACAGGGGGTCGGGGAGCTGTTTTTT
CASSKQGVGELFF
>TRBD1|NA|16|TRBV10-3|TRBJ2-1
TGTGCCACTGTCTCCAACCGGGACAGGATCGACCATGAGCAGTTCTTC
CATVSNRDRIDHEQFF
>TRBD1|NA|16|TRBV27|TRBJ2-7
TGTGCCAGCAGACCACTGGCCCTGGGACAGGACTACGAGCAGTACTTC
CASRPLALGQDYEQYF
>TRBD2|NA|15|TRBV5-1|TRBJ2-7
TGCGCCAGCAGCTTGGTCCTCGCGGGAGCGGGCGAGCAGTACTTC
CASSLVLAGAGEQYF
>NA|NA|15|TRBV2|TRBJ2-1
TGTGCCAGCAGTGTTTTGGCGGTCTCCTACAATGAGCAGTTCTTC
CASSVLAVSYNEQFF
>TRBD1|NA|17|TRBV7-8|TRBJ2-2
TGTGCCAGCAGCTTAGCGAGGGGGCTTAGGGACACCGGGGAGCTGTTTTTT
CASSLARGLRDTGELFF
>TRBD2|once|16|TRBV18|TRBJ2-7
TGTGCCAGCTCAAAAGCCCCAGCGGGAGGCATCTACGAGCAGTACTTC
CASSKAPAGGIYEQYF
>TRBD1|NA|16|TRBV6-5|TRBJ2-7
TGTGCCAGCAGTTACTCGGGACAGCCGGACTCCTACGAGCAGTACTTC
CASSYSGQPDSYEQYF
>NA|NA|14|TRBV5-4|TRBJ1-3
TGTGCCAGCAGCCCCGAGGTTGCTGGAAACACCATATATTTT
CASSPEVAGNTIYF
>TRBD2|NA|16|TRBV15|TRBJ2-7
TGTGCCACCAGCACGGGACTAGCGGGAGTTGGGTACGAGCAGTACTTC
CATSTGLAGVGYEQYF
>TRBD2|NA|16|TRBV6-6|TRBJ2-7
TGTGCCAGCAGTTACTCTAAGACTAGCGCCACGTCCGAGCAGTACTTC
CASSYSKTSATSEQYF